Listed below are T cell receptor beta chains from one sample, sequenced in a study of blood T cell repertoires in COVID-19. Sequenced by immunoSEQ multiplex PCR; TCRdb stores in-frame clones only, minus some. The table shows about 220,000 clones, with approximately 80% occurring only once. Sequenced input: PBMCs or T cells enriched from blood (not recorded which). The receptors were gathered from a man in his forties who had recovered from COVID-19. Both conserved end residues are trimmed from each CDR3. Not all rows give a size; the values are once, few, many and, for expanded clones, a class.

v_call	j_call	clone_size	cdr3_aa
TRBV7-2	TRBJ1-2	once	ASSLSTNYGYT
TRBV5-1	TRBJ2-3	-	ASSPEGRDTQY
TRBV23-1	TRBJ1-1	few	ASSPGTVGAYAEAF
TRBV5-1	TRBJ1-4	-	ASSLVMQATNEKLF
TRBV28	TRBJ2-3	-	ASSLELAARDTQY
TRBV6-5	TRBJ1-2	-	ASTPLRGTNYGYT
TRBV25-1	TRBJ1-4	-	ASSEIRAGDDEKLF
TRBV6-5	TRBJ1-5	-	ASGGQSDQPQH
TRBV5-4	TRBJ2-1	-	ASSLVLAGGLRQF
TRBV28	TRBJ1-2	-	ASSLGTATYGYT
TRBV19	TRBJ2-1	-	ATSKRLAGPSSYNEQF
TRBV19	TRBJ2-1	few	ASSTGQGAGNEQF
TRBV7-3	TRBJ2-1	-	ASSLNRFSSYNEQF
TRBV27	TRBJ2-1	-	ASSPNRDRPYNEQF
TRBV9	TRBJ2-1	-	ASSGGSWSEQF
TRBV28	TRBJ1-4	-	ASSRDRGRNEKLF
TRBV2	TRBJ1-3	-	ASTVIQGAGNTIY
TRBV18	TRBJ1-6	-	ASSPLGQNNSPLH
TRBV6-5	TRBJ1-5	-	ASSADRGYQPQH